Listed here are 15 T cell receptor beta chains from one sample, sequenced in a study of vaccination effects on CD4 cells after COVID-19. The assay was immunoSEQ multiplex PCR, and TCRdb's table has in-frame clones only and misses some. Of 20,000 to 30,000 clones listed, 73% are singletons. Their antigens are not known. Pools of viral peptides were used by the ViraFEST assay to expand antigen-specific CD4+ T cells ahead of sequencing. Scientists isolated CD4+ T cells after a roughly ten-day culture period ended. According to the study, vaccine recipients showed no prior SARS-CoV-2 infection and negative nucleocapsid antibodies. Material: CD4+ T cells from PBMCs cultured with SARS-CoV-2 spike peptides, obtained before COVID-19 vaccination. These TCRs come from a human donor who received a COVID-19 vaccine.

This clone has only a few counts. The genes are TRBV12-5 and TRBJ1-3, with a possible D match to TRBD1 (5 bases). Germline V CDR1 and CDR2: LGHNT, FRNRAP. This CDR3 spans 15 amino acids. V was trimmed by 5 bases and J by 6 bases, leaving 17 bases between them. The CDR3 coding sequence is TGTGCTAGTGGTCCCCCCGGGGCAGGCGAAAACACCATATATTTT. It is translated as CASGPPGAGENTIYF.

The chain carries TRBV5-1 and TRBJ1-1; no reliable D call. From germline, CDR1 is SGHRS and CDR2 YFSETQ. The CDR3 spans 14 residues. Trimming took 0 bases from V and 1 from J, leaving 7 bases between them. The CDR3 DNA reads TGCGCCAGCAGCTTGGAGGGCAGGAACACTGAAGCTTTCTTT. Its protein is CASSLEGRNTEAFF.

V usage is TRBV3-1 (or the pseudogene TRBV3-2) and J usage is TRBJ2-3, with 8 nucleotides matching TRBD2. This CDR3 spans 18 amino acids. The V segment lost 3 bases and the J segment 1 base; nucleotides outside the gene matches: 12. Germline lookup yields CDR1 LGHDT and CDR2 YNNKEL (reference sequence). DNA for the CDR3: TGTGCCAGCAGCCACAGAACTTTTAGCGGGACTCGCACAGATACGCAGTATTTT. The encoded protein is CASSHRTFSGTRTDTQYF.

This clone was counted a single time. The chain couples TRBV6-1 to TRBJ2-5, with D possibly TRBD2 on 6 matching bases. Germline V CDR1 and CDR2: MNHNS, SASEGT. V was pared by 3 bases and J by 6 bases, with 14 bases between. CDR3 size: 14 residues. The CDR3 coding sequence is TGTGCCAGCAGTGATGGCGGGACGGTTAAGACCCAGTACTTC. Protein sequence: CASSDGGTVKTQYF.

This clone has just a few counts. The CDR3 sequence: CASSNYRTASGNTIYF. DNA of the CDR3: TGTGCCAGTAGTAACTACCGGACAGCCTCTGGAAACACCATATATTTT. The chain joins TRBV19 to TRBJ1-3; D is perhaps TRBD1 (6 bases). Germline CDR1 LNHDA, CDR2 SQIVND (reference sequence). The CDR3 loop spans 16 amino acids. V was pared by 4 bases and J by 0 bases, with 13 bases between.

The chain couples TRBV21-1 to TRBJ1-6. TRBV21-1 is assigned pseudogene status. The CDR3 contains 13 residues. CDR3 nucleotides: TGTGCCAGCAGCCCTTGGACTAATTCACCCCTCCACTTT. Its translation is CASSPWTNSPLHF.

V and J are TRBV12-5 and TRBJ1-6; no firm D call. Germline V lookup: CDR1 LGHNT, CDR2 FRNRAP. This CDR3 region has 13 residues. The ends were cut back, 7 bases at V and 7 bases at J, with 11 bases in the middle. The CDR3 DNA reads as TGTGCTAGTGCCCAGGAACGAAATTCACCCCTCCACTTT. Translating it yields CASAQERNSPLHF. Drawing the rest from reference TRBV12-5 and TRBJ1-6, the complete variable domain is DARVTQTPRHKVTEMGQEVTMRCQPILGHNTVFWYRQTMMQGLELLAYFRNRAPLDDSGMPKDRFSAEMPDATLATLKIQPSEPRDSAVYFCASAQERNSPLHFGNGTRLTVT.

V is TRBV3-1 (or the pseudogene TRBV3-2) and J is TRBJ2-1; no firm D call. The CDR3 contains 14 residues. Germline V gene lookup returns CDR1 LGHDT and CDR2 YNNKEL (reference sequence). V was clipped by 5 bases and J by 7 bases, with 15 bases between them. CDR3 nucleotides: TGTGCCAGCAGCAGCAACCTTAACACTAATGAGCAGTTCTTC. Translation gives CASSSNLNTNEQFF.

This chain connects TRBV10-2 to TRBJ2-7; 7 nucleotides align to TRBD1. V lost 7 bases and J lost 6; bases outside the gene matches: 3. Germline V gives CDR1 WSHSY, CDR2 SAAADI. This CDR3 is built from 11 residues. Written as DNA, the CDR3 is TGCGCCAGCACGACAGGGAGCGAGCAGTACTTC. This translates into CASTTGSEQYF.

The chain couples TRBV4-1 to TRBJ2-5; D unresolved. This CDR3 spans 13 amino acids. The V gene's germline CDR1 is MGHRA and CDR2 YSYEKL. Between the trimmed V and J ends, which lost 4 bases and 5 bases, there was a span of 11 bases. CDR3 bases: TGCGCCAGCAGCCTTCAAATCCGGGAGACCCAGTACTTC. Translating gives CASSLQIRETQYF.

V gene TRBV5-1 combines with J gene TRBJ1-6, with D possibly TRBD1 on 5 matching bases. The CDR3 consists of 17 residues. Trimming pared 1 base from V and 2 bases from J, leaving 13 bases between. CDR1 is SGHRS, CDR2 YFSETQ, per germline. The CDR3 here is CASSLLGGETYNSPLHF. The CDR3 DNA reads as TGCGCCAGCAGCTTGCTTGGGGGTGAAACCTATAATTCACCCCTCCACTTT.

The CDR3 DNA reads TGTGCCAGCACCAATGGCGGTTACTCCTACGAGCAGTACTTC. Translated, it gives CASTNGGYSYEQYF. The chain combines TRBV6-5 with TRBJ2-7, with D hard to call. Trimming cost V 7 bases and J 0 bases, with 13 bases left between them. This CDR3 comprises 14 residues. Germline lookup yields CDR1 MNHEY and CDR2 SVGAGI.

The chain carries TRBV7-9 and TRBJ1-1; D might be TRBD1 (6 bases). Germline lookup yields CDR1 SEHNR and CDR2 FQNEAQ (reference sequence). V lost 3 bases and J lost 5, with 13 bases in between. The CDR3 contains 14 residues. The CDR3 loop is CASSLGGARTEAFF. CDR3 sequence (DNA): TGTGCCAGCAGCTTGGGGGGGGCGCGGACTGAAGCTTTCTTT.

V and J are TRBV23-1 and TRBJ2-7; 10 bases align to TRBD1. TRBV23-1 is marked as an open reading frame, function uncertain. V lost 4 bases, J lost 3 bases, and 6 bases stayed unmatched. This CDR3 comprises 15 residues. Written as DNA, the CDR3 is TGCGCCAGCAGTCGCGGGACAGGGGACTACTACGAGCAGTACTTC. It yields the protein CASSRGTGDYYEQYF.

V is TRBV3-1 (or the pseudogene TRBV3-2) and J is TRBJ2-2, with D possibly being TRBD2 (5 bases). The CDR3 contains 14 residues. Germline values: CDR1 LGHDT, CDR2 YNNKEL (reference sequence). V lost 4 bases, J lost 1 base, and 7 bases lay in between. The CDR3 sequence: CASSRGLNTGELFF. CDR3 sequence (DNA): TGTGCCAGCAGCCGTGGACTGAACACCGGGGAGCTGTTTTTT.